This T cell receptor beta chain is drawn from a study of shared clonotypes between healthy human individuals. Here immunoSEQ multiplex PCR was the method, and the copy in TCRdb shows in-frame clones only, minus some. This sample carries under 600,000 clones, about 98% of them seen once, and the ten largest clones take 0.3%. Naive CD8 populations comprised CD45RO-negative cells positively selected for CCR7, excluding terminally differentiated effector memory CD45RA+ cells. Sequences were obtained from naive CD8+ T cells sorted from blood. This clonotype originated in a man aged 30-40 years in good health.

The DNA of the CDR3 is TGTGCCAGCAGTCCAACTCTACCGAGGGACTATGGCTACACCTTC. Encoded protein: CASSPTLPRDYGYTF. The V call is TRBV7-9, the J call TRBJ1-2; no definite D call. The CDR3 spans 15 residues. Trimming took 6 bases from V and 3 from J, leaving 17 bases between them. Germline lookup yields CDR1 SEHNR and CDR2 FQNEAQ (reference sequence).